Following are 5 T cell receptor beta chains from one sample sequenced in a study of blood T cell repertoires in COVID-19. The table came from immunoSEQ multiplex PCR; TCRdb's copy has only in-frame clones and leaves some out. Altogether roughly 140,000 clones are present, about 79% being singletons, with the ten largest covering 7.2%. Sequencing was done on a sample of peripheral blood. The receptor source for this set is a woman in her forties or fifties in a cohort sampled during active or convalescent COVID-19.

The V and J genes are TRBV6-6 and TRBJ1-1, with a possible D match to TRBD1 (6 bases). CDR1 is MNHNY and CDR2 is SVGAGI in the germline V gene (reference sequence). The V and J ends lost 7 bases and 2 bases respectively, with 14 bases between them. This CDR3 comprises 14 residues. As DNA, the CDR3 is TGTGCCAGCAACAGACAGGCCATTAACACTGAAGCTTTCTTT. It is translated as CASNRQAINTEAFF.

The chain has TRBV6-5 and TRBJ2-2; D remains ambiguous. The germline V and J ends were trimmed by 7 bases and 5 bases, with 14 bases remaining between them. The germline CDR1 and CDR2 sequences are MNHEY and SVGAGI. This CDR3 is 14 amino acids long. In DNA, the CDR3 is TGTGCCAGCACCAAGTTTGTGGAGACCGGGGAGCTGTTTTTT. It yields the protein CASTKFVETGELFF.

The gene calls are TRBV12-3 or TRBV12-4 and TRBJ1-5; D remains ambiguous. V dropped 7 bases and J dropped 3 bases, with 7 bases sitting between them. This CDR3 comprises 12 residues. CDR3 loop: CASTGNNQPQHF. CDR3 DNA: TGTGCCAGCACCGGGAACAATCAGCCCCAGCATTTT.

The chain combines TRBV7-9 with TRBJ1-5; the match to TRBD1 covers 7 bases. V was clipped by 6 bases and J by 3 bases; unmatched bases: 14. CDR1 is SEHNR, CDR2 FQNEAQ, per germline (reference sequence). The length of the CDR3 is 17 residues. The CDR3 spells CASSYGTSGQFNQPQHF. In nucleotides, the CDR3 is TGTGCCAGCAGTTATGGGACCTCGGGACAGTTCAATCAGCCCCAGCATTTT.

The CDR3 DNA reads as TGTGCCACCAGCAGAGCTGACAGTTATAGCAATCAGCCCCAGCATTTT. Translated: CATSRADSYSNQPQHF. The chain combines TRBV15 with TRBJ1-5, with D possibly being TRBD1 (5 bases). CDR1 and CDR2 (germline): LNHNV, YYDKDF (reference sequence). V was clipped by 1 base and J by 0 bases, with 10 bases between them. The CDR3 extends over 16 amino acids.